This T cell receptor beta chain is from a study of T cell responses to AZD1222 COVID-19 vaccine. Study observations and caveats: Of spike-specific TCRs, nearly half reportedly target regions left unmutated in variants.

The method was immunoSEQ multiplex PCR; TCRdb's version includes in-frame clones alone and lacks a portion of them. The sample lists some 100,000 clones, about 88% occurring once. Details on this clone: Its antigen is unidentified.

Germline V CDR1 and CDR2: SGHKS, YYEKEE (reference sequence). The CDR3 length is 14 residues. Unmatched junction bases numbered 6, after V lost 4 bases and J lost 3 bases. This clonotype was obtained from an adult in good health. This chain links TRBV5-5 with TRBJ1-2; TRBD1 agrees at 7 bases. Here the sequenced sample was peripheral blood, taken on day 0 of AZD1222 vaccination. The CDR3 loop is CASSQGQPDYGYTF. DNA of the CDR3: TGTGCCAGCAGCCAGGGACAGCCCGACTATGGCTACACCTTC. Looking up the rest from reference TRBV5-5 and TRBJ1-2 gives the full variable domain: DAGVTQSPTHLIKTRGQQVTLRCSPISGHKSVSWYQQVLGQGPQFIFQYYEKEERGRGNFPDRFSARQFPNYSSELNVNALLLGDSALYLCASSQGQPDYGYTFGSGTRLTVV.